These 5 T cell receptor beta chains came from one sample sequenced in a study of blood T cell repertoires in COVID-19. Here immunoSEQ multiplex PCR was the method, and the copy in TCRdb shows in-frame clones only, minus some. The data show around 250,000 clones, about 89% seen once. The sequencing sample was made of peripheral blood. These TCRs come from a woman in her sixties who had recovered from COVID-19.

This chain connects TRBV7-2 to TRBJ2-3, with TRBD2 matching over 15 bases. Germline trimming cut 4 bases from V and 5 bases from J; bases unmatched to any gene: 4. This CDR3 is built from 16 residues. Germline V gene lookup returns CDR1 SGHTA and CDR2 FQGNSA. The CDR3 spells CASSSGLAGGQDTQYF. The CDR3 nucleotides read TGTGCCAGCAGCTCGGGACTAGCGGGGGGACAAGATACGCAGTATTTT.

The chain employs TRBV13 and TRBJ2-5; 10 bases line up with TRBD2. This CDR3 region has 17 residues. Per germline, CDR1 PRHDT and CDR2 FYEKMQ (reference sequence). V was clipped by 1 base and J by 4 bases; unmatched bases: 9. The CDR3 sequence is CASSLEGSGGAGETQYF. CDR3 in DNA: TGTGCCAGCAGCTTAGAAGGAAGCGGGGGGGCTGGAGAGACCCAGTACTTC.

J is TRBJ2-7 and V is TRBV7-8; 7 nucleotides agree with TRBD1. Germline-derived CDR1 and CDR2 are SGHVS and FQNEAQ. The V segment lost 5 bases and the J segment 0 bases; nucleotides outside the gene matches: 7. The length of the CDR3 is 15 residues. The CDR3 loop is CASSREGTVSYEQYF. The CDR3 region has the DNA TGTGCCAGCAGCCGAGAAGGGACAGTCTCCTACGAGCAGTACTTC. The full variable domain, its missing parts supplied by reference TRBV7-8 and TRBJ2-7, is GAGVSQSPRYKVAKRGQDVALRCDPISGHVSLFWYQQALGQGPEFLTYFQNEAQLDKSGLPSDRFFAERPEGSVSTLKIQRTQQEDSAVYLCASSREGTVSYEQYFGPGTRLTVT.

This clone was counted once. This chain connects TRBV6-6 to TRBJ2-5; 8 positions match TRBD1. The CDR3 is 15 residues long. Losses at the gene ends were 5 bases for V and 1 base for J; bases not matched to a gene: 6. From germline, CDR1 is MNHNY and CDR2 SVGAGI (reference sequence). Here the CDR3 DNA reads TGTGCCAGCAGTCAGTGGACAGGGCTCCAAGAGACCCAGTACTTC. It is translated as CASSQWTGLQETQYF.

V usage is TRBV7-9 and J usage is TRBJ1-2, with D maybe TRBD1 (6 bases). Germline loops: CDR1 SEHNR, CDR2 FQNEAQ (reference sequence). The CDR3 contains 18 residues. Between the trimmed V and J ends, which lost 6 bases and 5 bases, there was a span of 28 bases. CDR3 residues: CASRPPPRLSRGSYGYTF. The CDR3 DNA reads TGTGCCAGCAGACCCCCCCCTCGTTTGAGCAGGGGATCGTATGGCTACACCTTC.